This T cell receptor beta chain was recorded in a study of T cells in Graves' hyperthyroidism and ophthalmopathy. As for the study in general: Peripheral blood was collected at initial diagnosis, before any treatment. The study, taken as a whole, reports: Stable hyperthyroidism and ophthalmopathy were separated using 13 V-J signatures. Ophthalmopathy onset followed model prediction by a median approximately 7 months.

Amplification yielded TCR beta CDR3 regions, with RNA transcripts as the source. Initially, a first-round RT-PCR of the TCR CDR3 employed the HTBI primer set. TCRdb ran MiXCR on the multiplex PCR reads and lists one entry per CDR3 protein. The repertoire holds hundreds of thousands of distinct CDR3 sequences, with around 20% as singletons. The CDR3 runs to 17 residues. The V gene's germline CDR1 is LNHDA and CDR2 SQIVND (reference sequence). V shed 3 bases and J 1 base; nucleotides not matched to a gene: 8. A few counts support this clonotype. The antigen is not known. The TCR comes from a man aged 30-40 years with Graves' ophthalmopathy. The chain joins TRBV19 to TRBJ1-5; 8 positions match TRBD1. The sample comprised blood. For the CDR3, the DNA is TGTGCCAGTAGTATTGTAAGGACAGGGTTGAGCAATCAGCCCCAGCATTTT. As protein: CASSIVRTGLSNQPQHF.